This T cell receptor beta chain emerged from a study of blood T cell repertoires in COVID-19. Looking at the study overall: PBMCs, B-cell-depleted T cells, or T cells were the source of the cDNA or gDNA that made up the material.

Study processing details: Nucleated cell number was recorded as an estimate derived from reference gene primer amplification. The data were produced by immunoSEQ multiplex PCR, yet TCRdb's version contains in-frame clones alone and is incomplete. D and trimming come from the DNA, and the V and J calls and clone size come from that table. The table records about 110,000 clones, around 89% of them present only once. Sequenced: peripheral blood. This sequence was found in a man aged 35 to 55 with active or convalescent COVID-19.

Here the CDR3 DNA reads TGTGCCAGCTCACCACGTGGGACAGCCGACAACATTCAGTACTTC. Its translation is CASSPRGTADNIQYF. This sequence joins TRBV18 and TRBJ2-4; the match to TRBD1 covers 7 bases. The length of the CDR3 is 15 residues. V was pared by 1 base and J by 7 bases, with 7 bases of the junction left unmatched. Germline CDR1 is KGHSH and CDR2 is LQKENI.